The entry below gives a single T cell receptor (beta chain) sequence along with its context. The treatment was: some 19 received Ad26.COV2.S at low or high dose, single or two shots; 5 received placebo; per-sample allocation not given. The samples date from day 63 after the first vaccine or placebo injection. The donor was a Boston adult aged 18-55 years. The record originates from a study of Ad26.COV2.S vaccination and SARS-CoV-2 variants. Method: immunoSEQ multiplex PCR; TCRdb's copy keeps in-frame clones and lacks some. Of 410,000 or so clones in the sample, around 92% are singletons; the top ten hold roughly 1.7%. This CDR3 has 11 residues. CDR1 GTSNPN and CDR2 SVGIG come from the germline V gene (reference sequence). The V end lost 0 bases, the J end lost 11 bases, and 10 bases lay between the germline ends.

The rearrangement joins TRBV30 to TRBJ1-1, with a weak D call TRBD1 (6 bases). The TCR was taken from a person between 18 and 60 years old who received the Ad26.COV2.S COVID-19 vaccine or a placebo. The sequences come from peripheral blood, collected in a trial of Ad26.COV2.S vaccine versus placebo. CDR3 sequence reads: CAWSVGGEAFF. CDR3 DNA: TGTGCCTGGAGTGTAGGGGGAGAGGCTTTCTTT. Looking up the rest from reference TRBV30 and TRBJ1-1 gives the full variable domain: SQTIHQWPATLVQPVGSPLSLECTVEGTSNPNLYWYRQAAGRGLQLLFYSVGIGQISSEVPQNLSASRPQDRQFILSSKKLLLSDSGFYLCAWSVGGEAFFGQGTRLTVV.